One and the same sample provided the 20 T cell receptor beta chains below, sequenced in a study of kidney transplant recipient with SARS-CoV-2 infection. TCRdb reprocessed the reads with MiXCR, giving one entry per CDR3 protein. The sample includes 200,000 to 250,000 distinct CDR3 sequences, under 30% of them seen just once. The source was a blood sample, collected at baseline and on day 111 from a kidney transplant recipient. These receptors came from a young adult male patient who had COVID-19 and was a kidney transplant recipient. T cells may partly derive from the graft donor.

Worth noting for this clonotype: This may stem from a read error, because a much larger clone lies one nucleotide away. The chain joins TRBV3-1 to TRBJ1-1; D not resolved. V lost 5 bases and J 4 bases, leaving 23 bases between the germline ends. The CDR3 totals 17 residues. Per the germline V gene, CDR1 is LGHDT and CDR2 is YNNKEL (reference sequence). CDR3 in amino acids: CASSIDDPTSIRTEAFF. The CDR3 nucleotides are TGTGCCAGCAGCATAGACGATCCCACTTCAATTCGCACTGAAGCTTTCTTT. Filled out from reference TRBV3-1 and TRBJ1-1, the complete variable domain reads DTAVSQTPKYLVTQMGNDKSIKCEQNLGHDTMYWYKQDSKKFLKIMFSYNNKELIINETVPNRFSPKSPDKAHLNLHINSLELGDSAVYFCASSIDDPTSIRTEAFFGQGTRLTVV.

Regarding this clonotype: A clone one base away is much larger, so this may be a read error. The gene calls are TRBV20-1 and TRBJ1-5, with 7 bases lining up with TRBD1. The V gene's germline CDR1 is DFQATT and CDR2 SNEGSKA (reference sequence). The trim removed 4 bases at V and 4 bases at J, leaving 7 bases unmatched. The CDR3 extends over 14 amino acids. This CDR3 is CSAIPGTANQPQHF. CDR3 in DNA: TGCAGTGCTATCCCCGGGACAGCTAATCAGCCCCAGCATTTT.

This clonotype was detected only a few times. This CDR3 is CSAIDPLGDTQYF. In DNA, the CDR3 is TGCAGTGCTATCGACCCCCTTGGGGATACGCAGTATTTT. The V gene is TRBV20-1, the J gene TRBJ2-3; the D is unclear. Trimming took off 4 bases at V and 6 bases at J, with 14 bases between the two ends. CDR3 length equals 13 residues. The V gene's germline CDR1 is DFQATT and CDR2 SNEGSKA (reference sequence).

Note on this clonotype: A much more abundant neighbour one base away suggests this may be a read error. The chain recombines TRBV7-9 with TRBJ1-2; D is perhaps TRBD1 (5 bases). The CDR3 covers 15 residues. Trimming removed 2 bases at V and 12 bases at J, with 22 bases between. Looked up from germline, CDR1 is SEHNR and CDR2 is FQNEAQ (reference sequence). The DNA for the CDR3 is TGTGCCAGCAGCTTAAATCCGAGTTCGGAAAGGGGCCACACCTTC. Amino acid sequence: CASSLNPSSERGHTF.

Only one count was recorded for this clonotype. Possible read error: a much larger clone is one base away. As the CDR3 is not closed by the conserved phenylalanine or tryptophan, this likely results from a read error. V gene TRBV14 combines with J gene TRBJ1-2; 8 nucleotides agree with TRBD1. J lost 0 bases, V lost 5 bases, and 5 bases had no gene match. CDR1 is SGHDN and CDR2 is FVKESK in the germline V gene. This CDR3 is 15 amino acids long. CDR3 in DNA: TGTGCCAGCAGCTTTCAGGGGGCATCTAACTATGGCTACACCCTC. This encodes CASSFQGASNYGYTL.

For this clonotype: One base away lies a much larger clone, so this may be a sequencing read error. This chain uses TRBV19 with TRBJ2-1; D unclear. Germline V lookup: CDR1 LNHDA, CDR2 SQIVND (reference sequence). The CDR3 is made up of 11 amino acids. CDR3 region: CASSIRNEQLF. The CDR3 nucleotides read TGTGCCAGTAGTATTAGGAATGAGCAGCTCTTC.

Concerning this clonotype itself: A much bigger clone sits one base away, suggesting this may be a read error. V usage is TRBV10-1 and J usage is TRBJ2-3; D may be TRBD2 (6 bases). The CDR3 consists of 14 residues. The germline V gene has CDR1 WNHNN and CDR2 SYGVQD (reference sequence). Deletions cut 2 bases from V and 4 bases from J, with 10 bases between. The CDR3 sequence is CASSEGGTADTQYF. Written as DNA, the CDR3 is TGCGCCAGCAGTGAGGGCGGGACCGCAGATACGCAGTATTTT.

On this clonotype itself: A read error may be the cause here, since a much bigger clone is one base away. The chain recombines TRBV4-2 with TRBJ2-7; 12 nucleotides align to TRBD1. The germline V gene has CDR1 LGHNA and CDR2 YNFKEQ. V lost 0 bases to trimming and J lost 7 bases; unmatched junction nucleotides: 13. There are 18 residues in the CDR3. The CDR3 spells CASSQDGTGTGGGGEQYF. In nucleotides, the CDR3 is TGTGCCAGCAGCCAAGATGGGACCGGGACAGGGGGCGGTGGGGAGCAGTACTTC.

V usage is TRBV6-2 or TRBV6-3 and J usage is TRBJ2-5, with D perhaps TRBD1 (5 bases). Germline CDR1 reads MNHEY; CDR2 reads SVGEGT. V was pared by 8 bases and J by 0 bases, with 28 bases between. The CDR3 is made up of 19 amino acids. CDR3 in amino acids: CASPFPSAEQALYQETQYF. In nucleotides, the CDR3 is TGTGCCAGCCCATTCCCAAGTGCTGAACAGGCGTTGTACCAAGAGACCCAGTACTTC.

This clonotype was found many times. This chain joins TRBV5-6 and TRBJ1-5; D might be TRBD1 (5 bases). The V end lost 2 bases, the J end lost 4 bases, and 10 bases lay between the germline ends. This CDR3 contains 14 residues. Germline CDR1 reads SGHDT; CDR2 reads YYEEEE. The CDR3 region has the DNA TGTGCCAGCAGCTTCCGGGACCGGAATCAGCCCCAGCATTTT. It encodes CASSFRDRNQPQHF.

This clonotype has ten or more counts. The V call is TRBV10-1, the J call TRBJ2-2, with 9 bases matching TRBD2. J lost 5 bases, V lost 8 bases, and 3 bases had no gene match. Germline CDR1 WNHNN, CDR2 SYGVQD (reference sequence). This CDR3 region has 13 residues. CDR3 DNA sequence: TGCGCCAGCGCGGGACTAGCTACCGGGGAGCTGTTTTTT. Its protein product is CASAGLATGELFF.

This clonotype appeared many times. The chain carries TRBV6-5 and TRBJ1-5, with unresolved D. The CDR3 totals 13 residues. Trimming shortened V by 0 bases and J by 4 bases, and 4 bases separated the two germline ends. Germline CDR1 MNHEY, CDR2 SVGAGI. The CDR3: CASSYSKNQPQHF. In DNA form, the CDR3 reads TGTGCCAGCAGTTACTCGAAAAATCAGCCCCAGCATTTT.

Ten or more counts support this clonotype. This chain links TRBV28 with TRBJ1-4, with a possible D match to TRBD1 (5 bases). The CDR3 is made up of 15 amino acids. Germline CDR1 and CDR2: MDHEN and SYDVKM. V lost 7 bases and J 7 bases, leaving 19 bases between the germline ends. The CDR3 protein is CASIPSAERGEKLFF. The CDR3 DNA is TGTGCCAGCATCCCATCCGCGGAGAGGGGTGAAAAACTGTTTTTT. Supplemented by reference TRBV28 and TRBJ1-4, the full variable domain reads DVKVTQSSRYLVKRTGEKVFLECVQDMDHENMFWYRQDPGLGLRLIYFSYDVKMKEKGDIPEGYSVSREKKERFSLILESASTNQTSMYLCASIPSAERGEKLFFGSGTQLSVL.

The chain has TRBV5-4 and TRBJ2-5; 9 bases map to TRBD1. Germline loops: CDR1 SGHNT, CDR2 YYREEE (reference sequence). The CDR3 extends over 14 amino acids. With V trimmed by 3 bases and J by 4 bases, 4 bases remained unmatched. CDR3 coding DNA: TGTGCCAGCAGCTCGGACAGGGGCGGAGAGACCCAGTACTTC. Translating it yields CASSSDRGGETQYF.

This clonotype was counted at least ten times. V and J are TRBV20-1 and TRBJ1-2, with no clear D. V was trimmed by 1 base and J by 2 bases, leaving 17 bases between them. The CDR3 length is 16 residues. The germline V gene has CDR1 DFQATT and CDR2 SNEGSKA (reference sequence). The chain's CDR3 is CSARVHSRLKNYGYTF. The CDR3 nucleotides are TGCAGTGCTAGAGTGCACAGCCGACTAAAGAACTATGGCTACACCTTC.

This clonotype was detected many times. The gene calls are TRBV7-9 and TRBJ1-2; 7 bases map to TRBD1. This CDR3 is 13 amino acids long. The germline V gene has CDR1 SEHNR and CDR2 FQNEAQ (reference sequence). V lost 2 bases to trimming and J lost 6 bases; unmatched junction nucleotides: 3. CDR3 residues: CASSLTGVDGYTF. The CDR3 DNA is TGTGCCAGCAGCTTAACAGGGGTCGATGGCTACACCTTC. Filled out from reference TRBV7-9 and TRBJ1-2, the complete variable domain reads DTGVSQNPRHKITKRGQNVTFRCDPISEHNRLYWYRQTLGQGPEFLTYFQNEAQLEKSRLLSDRFSAERPKGSFSTLEIQRTEQGDSAMYLCASSLTGVDGYTFGSGTRLTVV.

This clonotype was picked up many times. V and J are TRBV4-3 and TRBJ2-3, with a possible D match to TRBD2 (6 bases). Germline V lookup: CDR1 LGHNA, CDR2 YSLEER. V was trimmed by 2 bases and J by 5 bases, leaving 14 bases between them. The CDR3 is made up of 15 amino acids. The CDR3 loop reads CASSQTTSSVDTQYF. For the CDR3, the DNA is TGCGCCAGCAGCCAAACGACTAGTTCCGTAGATACGCAGTATTTT.

The chain employs TRBV24-1 and TRBJ1-2, with D unclear. Between the trimmed V and J ends, which lost 6 bases and 4 bases, there was a span of 23 bases. Looked up from germline, CDR1 is KGHDR and CDR2 is SFDVKD. This CDR3 has 17 amino acids. The CDR3 DNA is TGTGCCACCAGTTTACCTAGTAGTACCAGAAAGACCTATGGCTACACCTTC. Translation gives CATSLPSSTRKTYGYTF.

This clonotype was seen at least ten times. This chain connects TRBV2 to TRBJ1-5; TRBD1 matches at 12 bases. Germline V gene sequence: CDR1 SNHLY, CDR2 FYNNEI. CDR3 length equals 16 residues. J gave up 4 bases and V 2 bases, and 3 bases lay outside the gene matches. CDR3 residues: CASSEMGQGANQPQHF. As DNA, the CDR3 is TGTGCCAGCAGTGAAATGGGACAGGGGGCGAATCAGCCCCAGCATTTT.

This clonotype was seen ten or more times. The junction does not match germline at one end; this may be a read error. This chain links TRBV7-9 with TRBJ1-3, with a tentative D call TRBD1 (5 bases). Germline CDR1 reads SEHNR; CDR2 reads FQNEAQ (reference sequence). The CDR3 contains 15 residues. CDR3 sequence: CASSPGPIWVPTSPF. CDR3 coding DNA: TGTGCCAGCAGCCCGGGGCCCATTTGGGTCCCCACTAGTCCTTTT. The whole variable domain, remainder taken from reference TRBV7-9 and TRBJ1-3, is DTGVSQNPRHKITKRGQNVTFRCDPISEHNRLYWYRQTLGQGPEFLTYFQNEAQLEKSRLLSDRFSAERPKGSFSTLEIQRTEQGDSAMYLCASSPGPIWVPTSPFGEGSWLTVV.